This TCR beta chain originates from a study of T cell responses to AZD1222 COVID-19 vaccine. Using immunoSEQ multiplex PCR, the repertoire was profiled, and TCRdb retains in-frame clones only, with some absent. The table shows approximately 170,000 clones, with 85% to 95% occurring only once. The junction had 8 bases not matched to a gene; V was cut back by 3 bases and J by 4 bases. There are 16 residues in the CDR3. From germline, CDR1 is LNHDA and CDR2 SQIVND (reference sequence). The source is an adult in good health. The chain combines TRBV19 with TRBJ1-5; 8 bases agree with TRBD1. Sequenced here: peripheral blood, sampled on day 0 of AZD1222 vaccination. The CDR3 coding sequence is TGTGCCAGTAGTATCTCCACAGGGGGAGGAAATCAGCCCCAGCATTTT. This codes for CASSISTGGGNQPQHF.